The 30 T cell receptor beta chains listed next were all sequenced from one sample in a study of T cell responses to AZD1222 COVID-19 vaccine (dated by TCRdb to 2020 to 2022). Explained via the paper, the time point label denotes: baseline before first vaccination. Libraries were prepared through the immunoSEQ multiplex PCR assay. The table comes from immuneACCESS by way of TCRdb, which keeps in-frame sequences with V and J called. Part of the clones is missing from these tables; in studies checked, under half for an unresolved V gene and the rest for unknown reasons. The sample table contains just over 60,000 clones; only one count was recorded for about 74% of them. About an eighth of the sample lies in the top ten. The specimen comprised peripheral blood, sampled on day 0 of AZD1222 vaccination. These receptors all come from an adult in good health.

The chain recombines TRBV6-5 with TRBJ1-1; D is unresolved. V was cut by 7 bases and J by 4 bases, with 13 bases left in between. The CDR3 spans 13 residues. The germline gives CDR1 MNHEY, CDR2 SVGAGI. The CDR3 DNA follows: TGTGCCAGCATCCTTACCCTGGGCACTGAAGCTTTCTTT. Its protein is CASILTLGTEAFF.

This clone came up once. The rearrangement joins TRBV19 to TRBJ1-3, with D unclear. Trimming cost V 11 bases and J 0 bases, with 11 bases left between them. CDR1 and CDR2 (germline): LNHDA, SQIVND (reference sequence). This CDR3 is 13 amino acids long. CDR3 in amino acids: CAGTSNSGNTIYF. CDR3 DNA: TGTGCCGGTACGAGTAACTCTGGAAACACCATATATTTT.

The CDR3 DNA is TGTGCCAGCAGCGTAGCATCGACAGGGGTGGCCGGGGAGCTGTTTTTT. Translating gives CASSVASTGVAGELFF. V is TRBV9 and J is TRBJ2-2; 8 bases are a match to TRBD1. The junction had 7 bases not matched to a gene; V was cut back by 0 bases and J by 6 bases. The CDR3 loop spans 16 amino acids. From germline, CDR1 is SGDLS and CDR2 YYNGEE.

The chain employs TRBV6-5 and TRBJ1-1; 7 bases agree with TRBD1. The V and J ends lost 6 bases and 1 base, in that order; junction bases with no gene match: 2. In germline, CDR1 is MNHEY, CDR2 SVGAGI. The CDR3 totals 13 residues. CDR3 DNA sequence: TGTGCCAGCAGCCGACAGGGGAACACTGAAGCTTTCTTT. Translating gives CASSRQGNTEAFF.

This clone has only a few counts. The J gene is TRBJ1-2, the V gene TRBV5-1, with a possible D match to TRBD1 (6 bases). This CDR3 contains 14 residues. The V and J ends lost 4 bases and 5 bases respectively, with 15 bases between them. The germline gives CDR1 SGHRS, CDR2 YFSETQ. DNA for the CDR3: TGCGCCAGCAGCCCCGACCAGGGGATTTATGGCTACACCTTC. This encodes CASSPDQGIYGYTF. The whole variable domain, remainder taken from reference TRBV5-1 and TRBJ1-2, is KAGVTQTPRYLIKTRGQQVTLSCSPISGHRSVSWYQQTPGQGLQFLFEYFSETQRNKGNFPGRFSGRQFSNSRSEMNVSTLELGDSALYLCASSPDQGIYGYTFGSGTRLTVV.

The sample holds a few counts of this clone. CDR3 amino acids: CASSEQGTSYEQYF. CDR3 DNA sequence: TGTGCCAGCAGTGAACAGGGTACCTCCTACGAGCAGTACTTC. The rearrangement links TRBV5-6 to TRBJ2-7; D might be TRBD1 (6 bases). The CDR3 has 14 residues. V shed 5 bases and J shed 0 bases, with 12 bases lying between them. Per germline, CDR1 SGHDT and CDR2 YYEEEE.

The chain has TRBV19 and TRBJ2-2; D is tentatively TRBD1 or TRBD2 (5 bases each). With 5 bases removed from V and 6 bases from J, the gap between germline ends came to 19 bases. Germline V gene sequence: CDR1 LNHDA, CDR2 SQIVND (reference sequence). CDR3 length: 16 residues. Here the CDR3 reads CASSLGTATGAGELFF. The CDR3 bases are TGTGCCAGTAGTCTCGGGACCGCCACTGGGGCCGGGGAGCTGTTTTTT.

This clone was observed a few times. The chain links TRBV30 to TRBJ2-2, with D unclear. This CDR3 has 15 residues. Germline lookup yields CDR1 GTSNPN and CDR2 SVGIG (reference sequence). Trimming removed 2 bases from V and 0 bases from J, with 10 bases in between. Here the CDR3 reads CAWSSADTNTGELFF. The CDR3, as DNA: TGTGCCTGGAGTTCGGCGGATACGAACACCGGGGAGCTGTTTTTT.

The chain carries TRBV14 and TRBJ2-7, with 8 positions matching TRBD2. CDR3 length: 13 residues. Germline V gene sequence: CDR1 SGHDN, CDR2 FVKESK. V was clipped by 4 bases and J by 3 bases; unmatched bases: 2. CDR3 amino acids: CASSPSGGYEQYF. The CDR3 DNA follows: TGTGCCAGCAGCCCCAGCGGGGGCTACGAGCAGTACTTC. The whole variable domain, remainder taken from reference TRBV14 and TRBJ2-7, is EAGVTQFPSHSVIEKGQTVTLRCDPISGHDNLYWYRRVMGKEIKFLLHFVKESKQDESGMPNNRFLAERTGGTYSTLKVQPAELEDSGVYFCASSPSGGYEQYFGPGTRLTVT.

The chain is built from TRBV10-3 and TRBJ2-7, with D perhaps being TRBD1 or TRBD2 (5 bases each). The CDR3 runs 15 residues. Trimming left V 3 bases short and J 1 base short, with 13 bases between. Germline V lookup: CDR1 ENHRY, CDR2 SYGVKD. The DNA of the CDR3 is TGTGCCATCAGTGAAGCGACGGGACCTTCCTACGAGCAGTACTTC. Amino acids: CAISEATGPSYEQYF.

J is TRBJ1-3 and V is TRBV5-4, with D perhaps matching TRBD1 (6 bases). Trimming removed 0 bases at V and 0 bases at J, with 10 bases between. This CDR3 has 16 residues. CDR1 is SGHNT, CDR2 YYREEE, per germline (reference sequence). The CDR3 nucleotides read TGTGCCAGCAGCTTGGCTAGGACAGACTCTGGAAACACCATATATTTT. Protein: CASSLARTDSGNTIYF.

This clone was seen a few times. The CDR3 protein is CASRGQGVGETQYF. The CDR3 DNA reads as TGTGCCAGCAGGGGACAGGGGGTTGGTGAGACCCAGTACTTC. The chain links TRBV2 to TRBJ2-5; 11 nucleotides match TRBD1. The germline V gene encodes CDR1 SNHLY and CDR2 FYNNEI. The CDR3 has 14 residues. After removal of 6 bases from V and 5 bases from J, the junction contained 5 bases not matched to a gene.

This chain uses TRBV7-2 with TRBJ2-4; TRBD2 agrees at 8 bases. The V and J ends lost 2 bases and 0 bases, in that order; junction bases with no gene match: 6. Germline assignment: CDR1 SGHTA and CDR2 FQGNSA. The CDR3 consists of 17 residues. This CDR3 is CASSLRGGQEAKNIQYF. For the CDR3, the DNA is TGTGCCAGCAGCTTACGGGGGGGCCAGGAAGCCAAAAACATTCAGTACTTC. The variable domain in full, with the rest retrieved from reference TRBV7-2 and TRBJ2-4, is GAGVSQSPSNKVTEKGKDVELRCDPISGHTALYWYRQSLGQGLEFLIYFQGNSAPDKSGLPSDRFSAERTGGSVSTLTIQRTQQEDSAVYLCASSLRGGQEAKNIQYFGAGTRLSVL.

V usage is TRBV12-3 or TRBV12-4 and J usage is TRBJ2-7; D is ambiguous. The CDR3 has 11 residues. V lost 8 bases to trimming and J lost 1 base, with 6 bases between them. The CDR3, as DNA: TGTGCCAGCGGGATTTCCTACGAGCAGTACTTC. Translating it yields CASGISYEQYF.

The chain is built from TRBV7-6 and TRBJ2-2; D is perhaps TRBD1 (6 bases). Germline values: CDR1 SGHVS, CDR2 FNYEAQ. Trimming stripped 3 bases from V and 5 bases from J, with 10 bases between. CDR3 length: 14 amino acids. CDR3 in amino acids: CASSFGTTTGELFF. As DNA, the CDR3 is TGTGCCAGCAGCTTCGGGACAACAACCGGGGAGCTGTTTTTT.

The chain links TRBV27 to TRBJ2-7; 7 nucleotides agree with TRBD2. Trimming at V came to 7 bases and at J to 2 bases, leaving 8 bases not matched to a gene. CDR3 length: 14 amino acids. Germline V gives CDR1 MNHEY, CDR2 SMNVEV (reference sequence). Here the CDR3 reads CASTSGDYPYEQYF. The CDR3 coding sequence is TGTGCCAGCACCTCCGGGGACTATCCCTACGAGCAGTACTTC.

This chain uses TRBV6-5 with TRBJ1-2; D might be TRBD1 (6 bases). CDR1 MNHEY and CDR2 SVGAGI come from the germline V gene. The CDR3 loop spans 15 amino acids. Trimming cost V 7 bases and J 5 bases, with 20 bases left between them. The CDR3 spells CASMSPAGAGYGYTF. As DNA, the CDR3 is TGTGCCAGCATGTCCCCAGCGGGGGCGGGTTATGGCTACACCTTC.

V usage is TRBV5-8 and J usage is TRBJ2-3, with TRBD2 identical over 7 bases. CDR3 length equals 17 residues. Trimming removed 4 bases from V and 0 bases from J; junction bases left unmatched: 11. Germline CDR1 reads SGHTS; CDR2 reads YDEGEE. This chain's CDR3 is CASSLERGFASTDTQYF. Here the CDR3 DNA reads TGTGCCAGCAGCCTGGAGCGGGGATTCGCTAGCACAGATACGCAGTATTTT.

This sequence joins TRBV5-4 and TRBJ1-2; D is unclear. CDR3 length equals 11 residues. V was cut by 0 bases and J by 5 bases, with 2 bases left in between. Germline-derived CDR1 and CDR2 are SGHNT and YYREEE (reference sequence). CDR3 loop: CASSLAYGYTF. In DNA, the CDR3 is TGTGCCAGCAGCTTGGCATATGGCTACACCTTC.

This clone came up a few times. This rearrangement joins TRBV7-2 to TRBJ2-2; D ambiguous. Trimming took off 0 bases at V and 8 bases at J, with 7 bases between the two ends. Germline V gene sequence: CDR1 SGHTA, CDR2 FQGNSA. This CDR3 region has 13 residues. The CDR3 sequence is CASSLATRGELFF. DNA for the CDR3: TGTGCCAGCAGCTTAGCCACCAGGGGGGAGCTGTTTTTT.

The chain has TRBV14 and TRBJ2-6; no definite D call. Germline V gives CDR1 SGHDN, CDR2 FVKESK. V was clipped by 4 bases and J by 0 bases, with 4 bases between them. The CDR3 runs 14 residues. The CDR3: CASSPSSGANVLTF. In DNA, the CDR3 is TGTGCCAGCAGCCCTAGCTCTGGGGCCAACGTCCTGACTTTC.

J is TRBJ2-1 and V is TRBV7-2; D uncertain. The germline CDR1 and CDR2 sequences are SGHTA and FQGNSA. V was trimmed by 2 bases and J by 9 bases, leaving 14 bases between them. The CDR3 totals 14 residues. The CDR3 loop is CASSLPRTASEQFF. CDR3 sequence (DNA): TGTGCCAGCAGCTTACCCCGGACGGCCAGTGAGCAGTTCTTC.

The V and J genes are TRBV10-1 and TRBJ2-2; D not resolved. The CDR3 has 14 amino acids. Trimming left V 10 bases short and J 0 bases short, with 12 bases between. CDR1 is WNHNN and CDR2 is SYGVQD in the germline V gene (reference sequence). CDR3 sequence reads: CATMGTTNTGELFF. CDR3 DNA: TGCGCCACCATGGGAACTACGAACACCGGGGAGCTGTTTTTT.

The chain employs TRBV3-1 (or the pseudogene TRBV3-2) and TRBJ1-3; D gene unclear. Germline V gene data show CDR1 as LGHDT and CDR2 as YNNKEL (reference sequence). The V end was cut by 1 base, the J end by 2 bases, with 15 bases between. The CDR3 loop spans 17 amino acids. CDR3 region: CASSQGGGIGAGNTIYF. The DNA of the CDR3 is TGTGCCAGCAGCCAAGGAGGAGGGATTGGTGCTGGAAACACCATATATTTT.

This clone occurred a few times. This rearrangement joins TRBV13 to TRBJ2-1; 7 bases map to TRBD2. Per the germline V gene, CDR1 is PRHDT and CDR2 is FYEKMQ (reference sequence). V was pared by 2 bases and J by 2 bases, with 3 bases of the junction left unmatched. The CDR3 is 15 residues long. This CDR3 reads CASSLRLAAYNEQFF. The CDR3 DNA follows: TGTGCCAGCAGCTTACGACTAGCCGCCTACAATGAGCAGTTCTTC.

The rearrangement uses TRBV7-9 and TRBJ2-1, with D uncertain. V was pared by 8 bases and J by 5 bases, with 1 base between. From germline, CDR1 is SEHNR and CDR2 FQNEAQ (reference sequence). This CDR3 has 9 residues. In DNA, the CDR3 is TGTGCCAGCGACAATGAGCAGTTCTTC. Translating it yields CASDNEQFF.

This clone was found a few times. This sequence joins TRBV5-6 and TRBJ1-2, with D tentatively TRBD1 (5 bases). The V gene's germline CDR1 is SGHDT and CDR2 YYEEEE. V was cut by 2 bases and J by 6 bases, with 8 bases left in between. The CDR3 runs 12 residues. CDR3 in DNA: TGTGCCAGCAGCTTTGACAGAAATGGCTACACCTTC. It encodes CASSFDRNGYTF.

The V gene is TRBV3-1 (or the pseudogene TRBV3-2), the J gene TRBJ2-7; unclear D gene. The germline CDR1 and CDR2 sequences are LGHDT and YNNKEL (reference sequence). There are 11 residues in the CDR3. V was pared by 1 base and J by 6 bases, with 4 bases between. The CDR3 region is CASSQVGEQYF. The CDR3 DNA reads as TGTGCCAGCAGCCAAGTAGGCGAGCAGTACTTC.

The rearrangement joins TRBV18 to TRBJ1-2, with D unclear. The germline CDR1 and CDR2 sequences are KGHSH and LQKENI. The CDR3 extends over 14 amino acids. Trimming cost V 1 base and J 8 bases, with 14 bases left between them. CDR3 DNA sequence: TGTGCCAGCTCACCACAAGGGTCTAGAAACGGCTACACCTTC. Translation: CASSPQGSRNGYTF.

This chain uses TRBV2 with TRBJ1-1; D not resolved. With 5 bases removed from V and 5 bases from J, the gap between germline ends came to 12 bases. The CDR3 has 13 residues. CDR1 and CDR2 (germline): SNHLY, FYNNEI. The CDR3 DNA sequence: TGTGCCAGCAGTCCGAAAATGCGGACTGAAGCTTTCTTT. Protein sequence: CASSPKMRTEAFF. Drawing the rest from reference TRBV2 and TRBJ1-1, the complete variable domain is EPEVTQTPSHQVTQMGQEVILRCVPISNHLYFYWYRQILGQKVEFLVSFYNNEISEKSEIFDDQFSVERPDGSNFTLKIRSTKLEDSAMYFCASSPKMRTEAFFGQGTRLTVV.